The clone carrying this TCR beta chain was seen once. Its antigen is as yet unknown. This specimen comes from a study of cytomegalovirus exposure and HLA in healthy donors. Findings and caveats of the study: Subsequent analysis of the 110 or so validation repertoires found a tendency for first-cohort TCR clusters to co-occur.

TCRdb keeps only in-frame clones here, not all; method: immunoSEQ multiplex PCR. The data show about 250,000 clones, more than 85% seen once. CDR1 is DFQATT and CDR2 is SNEGSKA in the germline V gene (reference sequence). The ends were cut back, 2 bases at V and 4 bases at J, with 6 bases in the middle. The CDR3 loop spans 11 amino acids. The TCR sequence derives from a man between 18 and 35 years old in good health and CMV-seropositive. Sequencing was performed on PBMCs. The chain links TRBV20-1 to TRBJ2-7, with D uncertain. This chain's CDR3 is CSARPFYEQYF. In DNA, the CDR3 is TGCAGTGCTAGACCCTTTTACGAGCAGTACTTC.